These 12 T cell receptor beta chains originate from one sample sequenced in a study of naive and memory T cell subsets (dated by TCRdb to 2015 to 2018). The library was produced with UMI-ligation and nested PCR. The sample was run on an Illumina MiSeq. The beta constant-region primer was an equimolar mix of two oligonucleotides covering both TRBC1 and TRBC2. Four rounds of PCR were used to amplify ligated cDNA, with nested alpha and beta constant-region primers being used together with the SP2 primer. The public reads were run again by TCRdb, first through fastp at Q25 and then through MiXCR, and only productive beta chains were kept. Rows with a matching CDR3 protein are joined into one entry that keeps the most common DNA and genes. For this sample the table gives some 82,000 distinct CDR3 sequences, of which 9% were detected only once. The ten largest make up less than 1.5% of the sample. What was sequenced was naive CD8+ T cells from blood. Explained via the paper, the cell subset or site label denotes: naive T cells, CD45RA high CD27+. Receptors originate from a human donor in good health.

This clonotype has just a few counts. The gene calls are TRBV20-1 and TRBJ2-7; 8 bases map to TRBD2. V was pared by 3 bases and J by 3 bases, with 1 base of the junction left unmatched. The CDR3 totals 12 residues. Germline-derived CDR1 and CDR2 are DFQATT and SNEGSKA (reference sequence). The CDR3 reads CSASSGVYEQYF. As DNA, the CDR3 is TGCAGTGCTAGTAGCGGGGTCTACGAGCAGTACTTC.

Ten or more counts support this clonotype. The CDR3 nucleotides read TGTGCCAGCAGCTTAGACTCTACTGGAAACACCATATATTTT. It encodes CASSLDSTGNTIYF. V and J are TRBV7-8 and TRBJ1-3; no clear D. Per germline, CDR1 SGHVS and CDR2 FQNEAQ. The germline V and J ends were trimmed by 1 base and 2 bases, with 6 bases remaining between them. The CDR3 length is 14 residues.

This clonotype came up a few times. V gene TRBV3-1 combines with J gene TRBJ2-7; 13 nucleotides line up with TRBD2. Unmatched junction bases numbered 7, after V lost 1 base and J lost 1 base. CDR1 and CDR2 (germline): LGHDT, YNNKEL (reference sequence). This CDR3 has 18 amino acids. Here the CDR3 DNA reads TGTGCCAGCAGCCAAGGGACTAGCGGGAGCCCCGGGTCCTACGAGCAGTACTTC. Its protein product is CASSQGTSGSPGSYEQYF.

This clonotype was observed at least ten times. The rearrangement links TRBV29-1 to TRBJ2-4; D is undetermined. The CDR3 is 13 residues long. V gave up 6 bases and J gave up 0 bases, with 9 bases separating them. Germline CDR1 is SQVTM and CDR2 is ANQGSEA. CDR3 region: CSVHGSAKNIQYF. DNA of the CDR3: TGCAGCGTCCATGGCTCAGCCAAAAACATTCAGTACTTC.

V gene TRBV12-5 combines with J gene TRBJ2-1; TRBD2 is a possible D gene (6 bases). The CDR3 length is 13 residues. CDR1 and CDR2 from the germline V gene are LGHNT and FRNRAP. V was trimmed by 2 bases and J by 6 bases, leaving 8 bases between them. DNA for the CDR3: TGTGCTAGTGGTTTGACTAGCCTCAATGAGCAGTTCTTC. It yields the protein CASGLTSLNEQFF.

The V call is TRBV13, the J call TRBJ1-2, with TRBD1 as a possible D gene (6 bases). Germline V gene data show CDR1 as PRHDT and CDR2 as FYEKMQ (reference sequence). The CDR3 has 13 amino acids. The V end lost 7 bases, the J end lost 8 bases, and 17 bases lay between the germline ends. The CDR3 DNA is TGTGCCAGCACCATGAAGGGGGGGAGAGGCTACACCTTC. Protein product: CASTMKGGRGYTF.

The chain joins TRBV6-5 to TRBJ2-3; a possible D gene is TRBD2 (6 bases). Germline values: CDR1 MNHEY, CDR2 SVGAGI. V was cut by 3 bases and J by 2 bases, with 12 bases left in between. The CDR3 covers 15 residues. The CDR3 sequence: CASSYQSSVTDTQYF. The CDR3 nucleotides are TGTGCCAGCAGTTATCAATCTAGCGTCACAGATACGCAGTATTTT.

The chain employs TRBV12-3 or TRBV12-4 and TRBJ2-1; 9 nucleotides align to TRBD2. CDR3 length: 16 amino acids. V gave up 6 bases and J gave up 2 bases; unmatched junction bases: 8. CDR3 region: CASSPLTSGPYNEQFF. In DNA, the CDR3 is TGTGCCAGCAGCCCGCTGACTAGCGGCCCCTACAATGAGCAGTTCTTC.

J is TRBJ2-3 and V is TRBV4-1; unclear D gene. The CDR3 totals 17 residues. Germline V gene lookup returns CDR1 MGHRA and CDR2 YSYEKL. Trimming shortened V by 1 base and J by 0 bases, and 14 bases separated the two germline ends. The chain's CDR3 is CASSQAPLGPSTDTQYF. The CDR3 DNA is TGCGCCAGCAGCCAAGCCCCCCTGGGTCCTAGCACAGATACGCAGTATTTT.

The V call is TRBV5-4, the J call TRBJ1-2; possibly TRBD1 for D (6 bases). The CDR3 is 15 amino acids. V lost 4 bases and J lost 5, with 18 bases in between. Germline CDR1 reads SGHNT; CDR2 reads YYREEE (reference sequence). The CDR3, as DNA: TGTGCCAGCAGCGGAATCGGGACACTTGTTTATGGCTACACCTTC. As protein: CASSGIGTLVYGYTF.

This clonotype was seen at least ten times. The genes are TRBV6-5 and TRBJ2-3, with TRBD2 matching 8 bases. J was trimmed by 2 bases and V by 6 bases; bases with no gene match: 10. The germline gives CDR1 MNHEY, CDR2 SVGAGI. This CDR3 spans 16 amino acids. The CDR3 nucleotides read TGTGCCAGCAGCCCCGGGGTCGGGAGGGCCACAGATACGCAGTATTTT. Translating gives CASSPGVGRATDTQYF.

This sequence joins TRBV10-3 and TRBJ1-4; possibly TRBD1 for D (5 bases). V was cut by 1 base and J by 2 bases, with 11 bases left in between. This CDR3 spans 16 amino acids. Germline-derived CDR1 and CDR2 are ENHRY and SYGVKD. Here the CDR3 DNA reads TGTGCCATCAGTGAGTTTCCAGGGTCCACTAATGAAAAACTGTTTTTT. It codes for CAISEFPGSTNEKLFF.